Shown below are 15 T cell receptor beta chains from a single sample sequenced in a study of T cell responses to AZD1222 COVID-19 vaccine. Data came from immunoSEQ multiplex PCR; TCRdb stores just in-frame clones and leaves some out. The data contain 80,000 to 100,000 clones, nearly 90% of them singletons. Sequencing used peripheral blood, obtained on day 0 of AZD1222 vaccination. Receptor source: an adult in good health.

The chain has TRBV6-6 and TRBJ1-1; D possibly corresponds to TRBD1 (5 bases). Looked up from germline, CDR1 is MNHNY and CDR2 is SVGAGI (reference sequence). Trimming took off 4 bases at V and 4 bases at J, with 7 bases between the two ends. This CDR3 comprises 12 residues. The CDR3 sequence: CASSSGSTEAFF. DNA for the CDR3: TGTGCCAGCAGTTCAGGGAGCACTGAAGCTTTCTTT.

The chain joins TRBV2 to TRBJ2-1; 7 nucleotides match TRBD1. V shed 6 bases and J 3 bases; nucleotides not matched to a gene: 5. The CDR3 sequence is 14 residues long. Germline V gives CDR1 SNHLY, CDR2 FYNNEI. CDR3 loop: CASSPGQNYNEQFF. The CDR3 coding sequence is TGTGCCAGCAGCCCGGGACAGAACTACAATGAGCAGTTCTTC.

The rearrangement uses TRBV4-1 and TRBJ2-7, with 7 positions matching TRBD2. Germline-derived CDR1 and CDR2 are MGHRA and YSYEKL. With 1 base clipped from V and 3 bases from J, the junction kept 6 bases outside the gene matches. This CDR3 contains 15 residues. The CDR3 sequence: CASSQVLAVHYEQYF. The CDR3, as DNA: TGCGCCAGCAGCCAAGTCCTAGCGGTGCACTACGAGCAGTACTTC.

V and J are TRBV18 and TRBJ2-4, with a tentative D call TRBD1 (5 bases). V gave up 2 bases and J gave up 8 bases, with 7 bases separating them. Germline assignment: CDR1 KGHSH and CDR2 LQKENI. The CDR3 sequence is 12 residues long. The CDR3 sequence: CASSPIGDIQYF. The DNA of the CDR3 is TGTGCCAGCTCACCAATAGGGGACATTCAGTACTTC. Full variable domain (missing parts from reference TRBV18 and TRBJ2-4): NAGVMQNPRHLVRRRGQEARLRCSPMKGHSHVYWYRQLPEEGLKFMVYLQKENIIDESGMPKERFSAEFPKEGPSILRIQQVVRGDSAAYFCASSPIGDIQYFGAGTRLSVL.

For this clone: Other DNA sequences within the sample encode an identical CDR3. This chain uses TRBV27 with TRBJ2-7, with 7 positions matching TRBD1. V was pared by 5 bases and J by 4 bases, with 8 bases of the junction left unmatched. CDR1 and CDR2 from the germline V gene are MNHEY and SMNVEV (reference sequence). The CDR3 loop spans 14 amino acids. The CDR3 sequence: CASSPRDRAYEQYF. In DNA form, the CDR3 reads TGTGCCAGCAGTCCGAGGGACAGAGCATACGAGCAGTACTTC.

This chain links TRBV21-1 with TRBJ1-1; TRBD1, the table's D call, was not compared with the DNA. TRBV21-1 is deemed a pseudogene. The CDR3 contains 16 residues. Here the CDR3 DNA reads TGTGCCAGCAGAGTGGGACAGGGACGATGGCGCACTGAAGCTTTCTTT. Protein sequence: CASRVGQGRWRTEAFF.

The V call is TRBV27, the J call TRBJ2-3; 8 bases match TRBD1. V was clipped by 2 bases and J by 3 bases; unmatched bases: 10. This CDR3 is built from 17 residues. CDR1 MNHEY and CDR2 SMNVEV come from the germline V gene (reference sequence). Here the CDR3 DNA reads TGTGCCAGCAGTTTAACGTATCCAGGGGGCGCGACAGATACGCAGTATTTT. This sequence encodes CASSLTYPGGATDTQYF.

The V and J genes are TRBV2 and TRBJ1-1; TRBD1 aligns across 10 bases. CDR1 is SNHLY and CDR2 is FYNNEI in the germline V gene. This CDR3 has 13 residues. With V trimmed by 6 bases and J by 6 bases, 4 bases remained unmatched. Written as DNA, the CDR3 is TGTGCCAGCAGGACAGGGGGCTATGCTGAAGCTTTCTTT. Translation gives CASRTGGYAEAFF.

The CDR3 DNA sequence: TGTGCCAGCAGATCCTCCGGAGCTAGCGGGATTAATGAGCAGTTCTTC. Amino acid sequence: CASRSSGASGINEQFF. J is TRBJ2-1 and V is TRBV7-3, with TRBD2 matching 9 bases. Trimming at V came to 6 bases and at J to 7 bases, leaving 13 bases not matched to a gene. CDR1 SGHTA and CDR2 FQGTGA come from the germline V gene. The length of the CDR3 is 16 residues.

The J gene is TRBJ1-2, the V gene TRBV2; no clear D gene. The V end was cut by 2 bases, the J end by 8 bases, with 12 bases between. Germline V CDR1 and CDR2: SNHLY, FYNNEI. The CDR3 contains 13 residues. CDR3 in amino acids: CASSESREGGYTF. In DNA form, the CDR3 reads TGTGCCAGCAGTGAATCTCGAGAAGGGGGCTACACCTTC.

The V and J genes are TRBV5-1 and TRBJ2-7; possibly TRBD1 or TRBD2 for D (5 bases each). V gave up 0 bases and J gave up 3 bases, with 10 bases separating them. Germline V lookup: CDR1 SGHRS, CDR2 YFSETQ. CDR3 length: 14 amino acids. The CDR3 nucleotides are TGCGCCAGCAGCTTGGGGGGGAGTATCTACGAGCAGTACTTC. It specifies CASSLGGSIYEQYF.

This chain connects TRBV24-1 to TRBJ2-6, with D perhaps TRBD1 (6 bases). CDR3 size: 16 residues. Germline V gene data show CDR1 as KGHDR and CDR2 as SFDVKD. The V gene lost 7 bases and the J gene lost 0 bases, with 12 bases spanning the gap. The CDR3 here is CATSPRGSSGANVLTF. The DNA of the CDR3 is TGTGCCACCAGCCCAAGGGGGAGCTCTGGGGCCAACGTCCTGACTTTC.

The J gene is TRBJ2-1, the V gene TRBV25-1; D gene unclear. The length of the CDR3 is 12 residues. Deletions cut 7 bases from V and 6 bases from J, with 10 bases between. The V gene's germline CDR1 is MGHDK and CDR2 SYGVNS. The CDR3 DNA reads as TGTGCCAGCAATGCTTTCGGCAATGAGCAGTTCTTC. This codes for CASNAFGNEQFF.

This chain joins TRBV2 and TRBJ2-7, with D perhaps matching TRBD1 (6 bases). The CDR3 covers 11 residues. Germline V gene data show CDR1 as SNHLY and CDR2 as FYNNEI. The CDR3 DNA reads TGTGCTAGTTCCAGGGGCTTCGAGCAGTACTTC. Residues: CASSRGFEQYF.

V is TRBV25-1 and J is TRBJ2-1, with TRBD2 identical over 15 bases. The J segment lost 9 bases and the V segment lost 8 bases, leaving 2 bases of the junction unmatched. Germline V lookup: CDR1 MGHDK, CDR2 SYGVNS. This CDR3 comprises 13 residues. The CDR3, as DNA: TGTGCCAGCCGGACTAGCGGGAGGGGTGAGCAGTTCTTC. It encodes CASRTSGRGEQFF.